The next 13 T cell receptor beta chains were all read from a single sample in a study of blood T cell repertoires in COVID-19. Sequenced by immunoSEQ multiplex PCR; TCRdb stores in-frame clones only, minus some. The repertoire has some 320,000 clones, 85% to 90% of them found once; the top ten carry over 8.5%. The specimen sequenced was peripheral blood. The receptors were gathered from a woman aged 30 to 39 with COVID-19, enrolled during active disease.

V usage is TRBV5-6 and J usage is TRBJ1-4; D is possibly TRBD1 (6 bases). Deletions cut 4 bases from V and 7 bases from J, with 14 bases between. The CDR3 totals 14 residues. The V gene's germline CDR1 is SGHDT and CDR2 YYEEEE. DNA for the CDR3: TGTGCCAGCAGCAGGGGGACACCCGCTGAAAAACTGTTTTTT. Its protein product is CASSRGTPAEKLFF. The whole variable domain, filled in from reference TRBV5-6 and TRBJ1-4, reads DAGVTQSPTHLIKTRGQQVTLRCSPKSGHDTVSWYQQALGQGPQFIFQYYEEEERQRGNFPDRFSGHQFPNYSSELNVNALLLGDSALYLCASSRGTPAEKLFFGSGTQLSVL.

V and J are TRBV5-6 and TRBJ1-5, with TRBD1 matching 9 bases. The germline V gene encodes CDR1 SGHDT and CDR2 YYEEEE. The V gene end was trimmed by 9 bases and the J gene end by 5 bases; junction bases not matched to a gene: 6. CDR3 length: 13 residues. This CDR3 is CATSTGGDQPQHF. Here the CDR3 DNA reads TGTGCCACATCCACAGGGGGCGATCAGCCCCAGCATTTT. Full variable domain (remainder filled in from reference TRBV5-6 and TRBJ1-5): DAGVTQSPTHLIKTRGQQVTLRCSPKSGHDTVSWYQQALGQGPQFIFQYYEEEERQRGNFPDRFSGHQFPNYSSELNVNALLLGDSALYLCATSTGGDQPQHFGDGTRLSIL.

The chain couples TRBV4-2 to TRBJ1-2, with 9 nucleotides matching TRBD1. The ends lost 0 bases at V and 4 bases at J; junction bases unmatched: 6. Germline loops: CDR1 LGHNA, CDR2 YNFKEQ. The CDR3 is made up of 16 amino acids. This CDR3 is CASSQDPGTGPYGYTF. The CDR3 DNA is TGTGCCAGCAGCCAAGATCCCGGGACAGGGCCCTATGGCTACACCTTC.

This chain joins TRBV6-1 and TRBJ2-1; tentative D call: TRBD2 (6 bases). CDR1 is MNHNS and CDR2 is SASEGT in the germline V gene. The CDR3 totals 14 residues. V lost 3 bases to trimming and J lost 7 bases, with 13 bases between them. The CDR3 DNA is TGTGCCAGCAGTGATTCTCGGAGGGTAAATGAGCAGTTCTTC. Its translation is CASSDSRRVNEQFF.

The chain joins TRBV5-1 to TRBJ1-1, with TRBD1 matching 8 bases. The V gene end was trimmed by 2 bases and the J gene end by 11 bases; junction bases not matched to a gene: 8. CDR3 length equals 13 residues. CDR1 is SGHRS, CDR2 YFSETQ, per germline. The chain's CDR3 is CASSFQQGGFAFF. DNA for the CDR3: TGCGCCAGCAGCTTCCAACAGGGGGGGTTCGCTTTCTTT.

CDR3 sequence reads: CASSFGERYNEQFF. The CDR3 DNA reads TGTGCCAGCAGCTTCGGAGAAAGGTACAATGAGCAGTTCTTC. The chain uses TRBV5-6 and TRBJ2-1; D unclear. V lost 2 bases and J lost 4, with 10 bases in between. The CDR3 loop spans 14 amino acids. Germline CDR1 is SGHDT and CDR2 is YYEEEE.

V usage is TRBV18 and J usage is TRBJ2-5; D is unclear. V lost 3 bases and J lost 1, with 6 bases in between. CDR1 and CDR2 from the germline V gene are KGHSH and LQKENI. The CDR3 consists of 13 residues. The CDR3 here is CASSPLVQETQYF. The CDR3 DNA is TGTGCCAGCTCACCCCTTGTCCAAGAGACCCAGTACTTC. Variable domain in full (rest from reference TRBV18 and TRBJ2-5): NAGVMQNPRHLVRRRGQEARLRCSPMKGHSHVYWYRQLPEEGLKFMVYLQKENIIDESGMPKERFSAEFPKEGPSILRIQQVVRGDSAAYFCASSPLVQETQYFGPGTRLLVL.

This rearrangement joins TRBV27 to TRBJ2-5; D not resolved. The germline V and J ends were trimmed by 7 bases and 1 base, with 7 bases remaining between them. This CDR3 has 12 amino acids. Germline CDR1 is MNHEY and CDR2 is SMNVEV (reference sequence). The CDR3 sequence is CASTDTQETQYF. The CDR3 DNA sequence: TGTGCCAGCACTGACACCCAAGAGACCCAGTACTTC.

V and J are TRBV5-6 and TRBJ1-2, with D possibly TRBD1 on 5 matching bases. The CDR3 covers 16 residues. CDR1 and CDR2 (germline): SGHDT, YYEEEE. Trimming removed 4 bases at V and 3 bases at J, with 19 bases between. The CDR3 sequence: CASSTDGRGRDYGYTF. In nucleotides, the CDR3 is TGTGCCAGCAGCACCGACGGGAGGGGAAGAGACTATGGCTACACCTTC.

This chain links TRBV12-5 with TRBJ2-7, with 8 bases fitting TRBD2. Trimming took 2 bases from V and 3 from J; bases not matched to a gene: 6. The CDR3 has 15 amino acids. The germline gives CDR1 LGHNT, CDR2 FRNRAP. The CDR3 DNA reads TGTGCTAGTGGTTTGTGGCGGGGGGCTTACTACGAGCAGTACTTC. As protein: CASGLWRGAYYEQYF.

This chain links TRBV28 with TRBJ1-4, with D unresolved. V shed 6 bases and J shed 8 bases, with 16 bases lying between them. The CDR3 is 14 residues long. Germline V lookup: CDR1 MDHEN, CDR2 SYDVKM. CDR3 DNA sequence: TGTGCCAGCAGCTCTTCCCTGGTCAGGGAAAAACTGTTTTTT. This translates into CASSSSLVREKLFF.

As concerns this clone: Compared with germline, one end of the junction differs, possibly owing to a read error. The chain employs TRBV11-2 and TRBJ1-1; perhaps TRBD1 as D (5 bases). The CDR3 contains 11 residues. Looked up from germline, CDR1 is SGHAT and CDR2 is FQNNGV. This CDR3 is CASSPRSRGTF. The DNA for the CDR3 is TGTGCCAGCAGTCCAAGAAGCCGGGGGACCTTT.

This chain uses TRBV24-1 with TRBJ1-2; D is undetermined. The CDR3 runs 14 residues. V was trimmed by 0 bases and J by 4 bases, leaving 8 bases between them. The germline V gene has CDR1 KGHDR and CDR2 SFDVKD. CDR3 sequence reads: CATSDLAGFYGYTF. The CDR3 DNA is TGTGCCACCAGTGATTTGGCGGGATTCTATGGCTACACCTTC.